This section outlines one T cell receptor beta chain sequence together with its context. The antigen is not known. The sample is drawn from a study of beta chain features in type 1 diabetes. At the level of the study: Patient and healthy donor groups were alike in age, gender and cell yields.

Sequencing targeted expressed TCRB transcripts, as all isolated RNA had been reverse transcribed. Profiling relied on immunoSEQ multiplex PCR, and the TCRdb table lists in-frame clones only, not all of them. The sample holds about 240,000 clones, approximately 15% seen once. Study outcomes and limitations: TCRB CDR3s were moderately but significantly shorter in Type 1 diabetes patients in all four CD4+ subsets.

V lost 5 bases and J lost 6; bases outside the gene matches: 7. Germline CDR1 is SNHLY and CDR2 is FYNNEI. This CDR3 contains 14 residues. V and J are TRBV2 and TRBJ1-1, with 9 bases that match TRBD1. The clonotype comes from a man aged 30-40 years with type 1 diabetes. Specimen: naive CD4+ T cells from blood. The CDR3: CASSSDRGVAEAFF. The CDR3 coding sequence is TGTGCCAGCAGTTCAGACAGGGGGGTTGCTGAAGCTTTCTTT.